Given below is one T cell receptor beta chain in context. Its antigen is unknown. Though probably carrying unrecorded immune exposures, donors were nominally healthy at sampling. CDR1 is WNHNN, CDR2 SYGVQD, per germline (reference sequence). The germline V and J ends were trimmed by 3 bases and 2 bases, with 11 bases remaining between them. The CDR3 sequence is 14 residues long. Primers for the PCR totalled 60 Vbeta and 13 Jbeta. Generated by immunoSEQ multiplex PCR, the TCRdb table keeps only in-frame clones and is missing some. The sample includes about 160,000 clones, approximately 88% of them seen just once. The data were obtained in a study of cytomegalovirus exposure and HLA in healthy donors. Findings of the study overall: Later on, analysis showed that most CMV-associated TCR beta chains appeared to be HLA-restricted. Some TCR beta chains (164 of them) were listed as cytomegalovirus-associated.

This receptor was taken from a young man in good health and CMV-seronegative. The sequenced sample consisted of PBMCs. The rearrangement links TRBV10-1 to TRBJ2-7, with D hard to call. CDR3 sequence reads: CASSDGRNPYEQYF. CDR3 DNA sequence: TGCGCCAGCAGTGATGGCAGGAACCCCTACGAGCAGTACTTC.